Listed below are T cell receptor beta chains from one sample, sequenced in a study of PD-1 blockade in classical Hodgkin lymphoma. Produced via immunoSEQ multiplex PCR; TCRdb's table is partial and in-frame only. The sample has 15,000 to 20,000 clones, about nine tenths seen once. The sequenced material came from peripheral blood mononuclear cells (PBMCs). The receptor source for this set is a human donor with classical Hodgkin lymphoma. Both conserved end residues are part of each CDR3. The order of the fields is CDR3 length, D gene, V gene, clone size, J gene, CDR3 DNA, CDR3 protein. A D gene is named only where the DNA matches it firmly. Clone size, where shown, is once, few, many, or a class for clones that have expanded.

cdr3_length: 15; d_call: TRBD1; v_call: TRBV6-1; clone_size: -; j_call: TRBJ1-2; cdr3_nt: TGTGCCAGCAGACAAGGACAGGCGCCTGGCTATGGCTACACCTTC; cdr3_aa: CASRQGQAPGYGYTF
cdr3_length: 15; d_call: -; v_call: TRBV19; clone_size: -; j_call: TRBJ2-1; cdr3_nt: TGTGCCAGTAGTAGGCTTCGGGGCGCCTACAATGAGCAGTTCTTC; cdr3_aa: CASSRLRGAYNEQFF
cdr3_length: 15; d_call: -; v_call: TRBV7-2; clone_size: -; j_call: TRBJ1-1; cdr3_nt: TGTGCCAGCACCCCCGGCGGGGCGATGAACACTGAAGCTTTCTTT; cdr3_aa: CASTPGGAMNTEAFF
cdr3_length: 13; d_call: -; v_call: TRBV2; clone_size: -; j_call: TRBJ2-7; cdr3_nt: TGTGCCAGCAGTGAGTTAGAGAGCTACGAGCAGTACTTC; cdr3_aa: CASSELESYEQYF
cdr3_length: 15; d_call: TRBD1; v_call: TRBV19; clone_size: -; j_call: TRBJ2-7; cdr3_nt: TGTGCCAGTAGTGGCTACCGGGACAGGGCCGACGAGCAGTACTTC; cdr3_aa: CASSGYRDRADEQYF
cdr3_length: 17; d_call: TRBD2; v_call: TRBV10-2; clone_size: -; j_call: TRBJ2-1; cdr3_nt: TGCGCCAGCTACTCAGGACTAGCGGGGAGCTCCTACAATGAGCAGTTCTTC; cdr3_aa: CASYSGLAGSSYNEQFF
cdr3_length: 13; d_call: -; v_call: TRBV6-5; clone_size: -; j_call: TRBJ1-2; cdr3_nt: TGTGCCAGCAGTTACATGGGGTCCAACGGCTACACCTTC; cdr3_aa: CASSYMGSNGYTF
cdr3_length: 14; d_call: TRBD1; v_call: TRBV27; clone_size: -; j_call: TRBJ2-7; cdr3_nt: TGTGCCAGCAGGACGGACAGGGGGAAGTACGAGCAGTACTTC; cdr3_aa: CASRTDRGKYEQYF
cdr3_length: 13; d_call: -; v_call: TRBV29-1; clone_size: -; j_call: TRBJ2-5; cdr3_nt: TGCAGCATCCGAACCCAAGGGTGGGAGACCCAGTACTTC; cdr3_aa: CSIRTQGWETQYF
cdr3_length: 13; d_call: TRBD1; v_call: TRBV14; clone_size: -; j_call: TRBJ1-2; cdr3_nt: TGTGCCAGCAGCGTACAGGGGGCGTGGGGCTACACCTTC; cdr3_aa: CASSVQGAWGYTF
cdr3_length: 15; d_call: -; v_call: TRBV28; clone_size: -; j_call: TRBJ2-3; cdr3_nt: TGTGCCAGCAGACGAATCCGGGGAGGTCGGGATACGCAGTATTTT; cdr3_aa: CASRRIRGGRDTQYF
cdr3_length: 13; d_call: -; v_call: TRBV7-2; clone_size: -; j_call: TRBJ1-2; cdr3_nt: TGTGCCAGCAGCACGAGGGACATTCTCGGCTACACCTTC; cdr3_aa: CASSTRDILGYTF
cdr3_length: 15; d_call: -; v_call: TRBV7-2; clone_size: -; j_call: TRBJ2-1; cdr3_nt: TGTGCCAGCAGCTTAGCGTGGAGCCAAGGCTATGAGCAGTTCTTC; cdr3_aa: CASSLAWSQGYEQFF
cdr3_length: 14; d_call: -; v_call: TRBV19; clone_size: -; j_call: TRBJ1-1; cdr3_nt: TGTGCCAGTAGTATCTCAGGGGTTGACGGTGAAGCTTTCTTT; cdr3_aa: CASSISGVDGEAFF
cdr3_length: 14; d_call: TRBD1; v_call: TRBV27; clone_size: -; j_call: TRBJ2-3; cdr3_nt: TGTGCCAGCAGATCTCAGGGGGCGTCAGATACGCAGTATTTT; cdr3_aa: CASRSQGASDTQYF
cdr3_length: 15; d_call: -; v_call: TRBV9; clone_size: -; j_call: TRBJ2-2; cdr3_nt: TGTGCCAGCAGCGTAGACGGGCTGCCCGCCGGGGAGCTGTTTTTT; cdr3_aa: CASSVDGLPAGELFF
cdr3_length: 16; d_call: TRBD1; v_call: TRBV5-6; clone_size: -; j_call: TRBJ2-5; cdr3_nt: TGTGCCAGCAGCTTCGCTACAGGGGGCTATCAAGAGACCCAGTACTTC; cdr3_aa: CASSFATGGYQETQYF
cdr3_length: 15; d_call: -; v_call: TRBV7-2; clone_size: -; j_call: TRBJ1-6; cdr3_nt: TGTGCCAGCAGCCCGGACAGCTCCTATAATTCACCCCTCCACTTT; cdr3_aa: CASSPDSSYNSPLHF
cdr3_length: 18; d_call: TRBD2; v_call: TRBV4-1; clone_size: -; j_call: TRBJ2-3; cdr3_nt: TGCGCCAGCAGCCAAGACCTAGAGACTAGCGGGAGGGAAGATACGCAGTATTTT; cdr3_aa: CASSQDLETSGREDTQYF
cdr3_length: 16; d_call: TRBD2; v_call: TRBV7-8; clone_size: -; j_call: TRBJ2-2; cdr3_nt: TGTGCCAGCACCACCCGGGGGGGGCTTAGAACCGGGGAGCTGTTTTTT; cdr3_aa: CASTTRGGLRTGELFF
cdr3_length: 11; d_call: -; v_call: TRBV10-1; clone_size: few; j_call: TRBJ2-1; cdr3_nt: TGCGCCAGGCACCTGGCCGGGGGGCAGTTCTTC; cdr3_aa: CARHLAGGQFF
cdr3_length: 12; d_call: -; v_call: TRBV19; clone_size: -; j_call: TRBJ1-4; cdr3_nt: TGTGCCAGTAGTCCACCCATCGGAAAACTGTTTTTT; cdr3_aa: CASSPPIGKLFF
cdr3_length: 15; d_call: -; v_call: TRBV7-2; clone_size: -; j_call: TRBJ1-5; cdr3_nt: TGTGCCAGCAGCTTAGTTAGCGGTTACAATCAGCCCCAGCATTTT; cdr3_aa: CASSLVSGYNQPQHF
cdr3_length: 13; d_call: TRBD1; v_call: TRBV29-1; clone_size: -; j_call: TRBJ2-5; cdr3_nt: TGCAGCGTAGAAAGGACAGGGTGGGAGACCCAGTACTTC; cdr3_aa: CSVERTGWETQYF
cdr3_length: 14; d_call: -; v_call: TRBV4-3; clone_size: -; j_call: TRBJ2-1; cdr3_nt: TGCGCCAGCAGCCAAGCGGGGACCTACAATGAGCAGTTCTTC; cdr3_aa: CASSQAGTYNEQFF
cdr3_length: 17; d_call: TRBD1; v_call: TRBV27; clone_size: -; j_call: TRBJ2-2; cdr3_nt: TGTGCCAGCGGCGGGACAGGGAGGTTTGTCGGGGGCGGGGAGCTGTTTTTT; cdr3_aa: CASGGTGRFVGGGELFF
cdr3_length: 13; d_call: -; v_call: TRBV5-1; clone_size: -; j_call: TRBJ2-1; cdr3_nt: TGCGCCAGCAGCCTGGGGATTCAGTCTGAGCAGTTCTTC; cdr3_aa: CASSLGIQSEQFF
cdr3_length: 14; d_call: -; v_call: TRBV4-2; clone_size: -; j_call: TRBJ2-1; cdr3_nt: TGTGCCAGCAGCCATGTAGGAGGGCCGGGCGAGCAGTTCTTC; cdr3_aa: CASSHVGGPGEQFF
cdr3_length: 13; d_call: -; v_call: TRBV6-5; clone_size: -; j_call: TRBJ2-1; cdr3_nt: TGTGCCAGCAGGCGGACTGGGCACAATGAGCAGTTCTTC; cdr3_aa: CASRRTGHNEQFF
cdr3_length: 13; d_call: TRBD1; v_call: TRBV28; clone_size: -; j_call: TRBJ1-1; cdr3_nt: TGTGCCAGCAGGACAGGGGGGAGCACTGAAGCTTTCTTT; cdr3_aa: CASRTGGSTEAFF
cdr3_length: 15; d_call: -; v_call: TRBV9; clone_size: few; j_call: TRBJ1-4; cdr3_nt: TGTGCCAGCAGCCCGAGGACAGACTCTAATGAAAAACTGTTTTTT; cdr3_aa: CASSPRTDSNEKLFF
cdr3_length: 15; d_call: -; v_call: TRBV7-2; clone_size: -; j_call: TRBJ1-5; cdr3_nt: TGTGCCAGCAGCACCCGGGTAGTTGGCAATCAGCCCCAGCATTTT; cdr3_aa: CASSTRVVGNQPQHF
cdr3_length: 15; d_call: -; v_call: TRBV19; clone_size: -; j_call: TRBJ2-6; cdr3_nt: TGTGCCAGTAGGGAGGGGGGATCTGGGGCCAACGTCCTGACTTTC; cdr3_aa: CASREGGSGANVLTF
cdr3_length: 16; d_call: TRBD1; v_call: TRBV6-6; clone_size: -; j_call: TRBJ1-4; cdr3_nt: TGTGCCAGCAGTACCCCGGACAGGGGCGCTCGGGAAAAACTGTTTTTT; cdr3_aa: CASSTPDRGAREKLFF
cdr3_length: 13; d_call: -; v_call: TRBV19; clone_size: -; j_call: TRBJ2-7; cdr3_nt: TGTGCCAGTAGTATGGTTTTGGGGTACGAGCAGTACTTC; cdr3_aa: CASSMVLGYEQYF